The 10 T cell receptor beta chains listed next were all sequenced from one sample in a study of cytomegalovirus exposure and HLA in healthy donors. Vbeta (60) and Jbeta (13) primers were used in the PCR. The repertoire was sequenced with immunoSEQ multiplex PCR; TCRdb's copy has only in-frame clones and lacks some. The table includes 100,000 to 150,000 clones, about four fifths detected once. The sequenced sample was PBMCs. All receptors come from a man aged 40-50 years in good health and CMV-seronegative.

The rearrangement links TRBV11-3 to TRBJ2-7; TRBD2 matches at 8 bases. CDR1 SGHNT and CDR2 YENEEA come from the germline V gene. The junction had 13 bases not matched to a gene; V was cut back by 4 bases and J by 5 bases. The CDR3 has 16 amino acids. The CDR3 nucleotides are TGTGCCAGCAGCTCTGCCGGGACTAGTAGGGCCCACGAGCAGTACTTC. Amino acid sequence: CASSSAGTSRAHEQYF. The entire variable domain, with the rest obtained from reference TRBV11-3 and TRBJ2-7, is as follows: EAGVVQSPRYKIIEKKQPVAFWCNPISGHNTLYWYLQNLGQGPELLIRYENEEAVDDSQLPKDRFSAERLKGVDSTLKIQPAELGDSAVYLCASSSAGTSRAHEQYFGPGTRLTVT.

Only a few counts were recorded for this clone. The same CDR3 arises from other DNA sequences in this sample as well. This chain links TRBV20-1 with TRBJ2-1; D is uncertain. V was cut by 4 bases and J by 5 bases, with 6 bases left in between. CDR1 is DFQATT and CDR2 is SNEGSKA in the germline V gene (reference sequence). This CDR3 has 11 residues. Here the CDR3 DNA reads TGCAGTGCTACGCGGAACAATGAGCAGTTCTTC. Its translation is CSATRNNEQFF.

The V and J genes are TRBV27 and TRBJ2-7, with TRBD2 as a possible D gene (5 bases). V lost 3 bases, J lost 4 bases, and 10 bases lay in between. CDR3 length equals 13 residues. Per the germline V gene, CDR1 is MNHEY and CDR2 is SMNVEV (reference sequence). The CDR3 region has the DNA TGTGCCAGCAGTTTCGGAAGGGAGTACGAGCAGTACTTC. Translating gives CASSFGREYEQYF.

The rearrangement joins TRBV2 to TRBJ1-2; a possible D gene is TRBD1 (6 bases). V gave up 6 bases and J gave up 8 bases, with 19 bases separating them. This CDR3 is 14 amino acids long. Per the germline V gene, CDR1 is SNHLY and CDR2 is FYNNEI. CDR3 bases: TGTGCCAGCAGGGGGGAAACAGGGAGCTCCGGCTACACCTTC. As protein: CASRGETGSSGYTF.

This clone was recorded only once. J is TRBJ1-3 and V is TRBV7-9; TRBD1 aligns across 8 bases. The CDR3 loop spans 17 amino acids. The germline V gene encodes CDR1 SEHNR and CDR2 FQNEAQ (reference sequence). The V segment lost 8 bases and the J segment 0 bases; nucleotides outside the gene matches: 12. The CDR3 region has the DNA TGTGCCAGCGGACCCGGGACAGGATTTTCCTCTGGAAACACCATATATTTT. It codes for CASGPGTGFSSGNTIYF. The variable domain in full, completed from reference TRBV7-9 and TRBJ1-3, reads DTGVSQNPRHKITKRGQNVTFRCDPISEHNRLYWYRQTLGQGPEFLTYFQNEAQLEKSRLLSDRFSAERPKGSFSTLEIQRTEQGDSAMYLCASGPGTGFSSGNTIYFGEGSWLTVV.

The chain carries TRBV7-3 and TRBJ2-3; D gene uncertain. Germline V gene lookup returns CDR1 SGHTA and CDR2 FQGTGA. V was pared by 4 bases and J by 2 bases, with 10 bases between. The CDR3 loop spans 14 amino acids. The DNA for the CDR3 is TGTGCCAGCAGCTCCGGCGGTATCACAGATACGCAGTATTTT. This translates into CASSSGGITDTQYF.

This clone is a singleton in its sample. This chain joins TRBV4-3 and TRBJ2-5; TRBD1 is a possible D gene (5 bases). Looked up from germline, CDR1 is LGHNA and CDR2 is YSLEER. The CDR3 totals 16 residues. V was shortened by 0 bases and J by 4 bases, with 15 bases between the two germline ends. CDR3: CASSQDSREWGETQYF. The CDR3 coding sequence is TGCGCCAGCAGCCAAGATTCCAGGGAATGGGGAGAGACCCAGTACTTC.

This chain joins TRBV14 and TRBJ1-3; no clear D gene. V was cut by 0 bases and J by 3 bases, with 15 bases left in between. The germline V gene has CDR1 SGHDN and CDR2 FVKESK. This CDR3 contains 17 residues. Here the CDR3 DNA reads TGTGCCAGCAGCCAAGATCTGGGCAGCTTCATTGGAAACACCATATATTTT. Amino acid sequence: CASSQDLGSFIGNTIYF.

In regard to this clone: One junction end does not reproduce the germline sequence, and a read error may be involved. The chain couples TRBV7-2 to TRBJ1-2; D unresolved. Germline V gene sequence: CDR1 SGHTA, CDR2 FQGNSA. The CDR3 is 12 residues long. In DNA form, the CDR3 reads TGTGCCAGCAGCCCACTCGGGTTTATCTACATCTTC. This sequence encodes CASSPLGFIYIF.

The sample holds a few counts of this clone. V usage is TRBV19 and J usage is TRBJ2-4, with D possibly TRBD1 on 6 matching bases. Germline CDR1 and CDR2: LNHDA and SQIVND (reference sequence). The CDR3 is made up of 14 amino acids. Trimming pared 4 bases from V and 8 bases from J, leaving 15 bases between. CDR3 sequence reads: CASSTQQGRDIQYF. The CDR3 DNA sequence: TGTGCCAGTAGTACCCAACAGGGAAGGGACATTCAGTACTTC.